The 15 T cell receptor beta chains below come from one sample, sequenced in a study of T cells in Graves' hyperthyroidism and ophthalmopathy. The source material, RNA transcripts, was used to amplify TCR beta CDR3 regions. HTBI primers drove first-round RT-PCR of the TCR CDR3. MiXCR was run by TCRdb on the multiplex PCR reads, yielding one entry per CDR3 protein. The profile shows about 130,000 distinct CDR3 sequences, approximately 20% of them singletons. The source material was blood. The receptors were sampled from a woman aged 45-59 years with Graves' hyperthyroidism that later progressed to Graves' ophthalmopathy.

The sample holds many counts of this clonotype. The rearrangement uses TRBV28 and TRBJ1-5, with D uncertain. The CDR3 is 13 amino acids. Germline V lookup: CDR1 MDHEN, CDR2 SYDVKM. Between the trimmed V and J ends, which lost 3 bases and 6 bases, there was a span of 9 bases. CDR3 region: CASSFSGFQPQHF. The DNA for the CDR3 is TGTGCCAGCAGTTTTTCAGGTTTTCAGCCCCAGCATTTT.

Many counts were recorded for this clonotype. CDR3 sequence: CATINSGRLSEQFF. CDR3 in DNA: TGTGCCACCATAAATAGCGGGAGGCTGAGTGAGCAGTTCTTC. This rearrangement joins TRBV24-1 to TRBJ2-1; TRBD2 agrees at 10 bases. The CDR3 is 14 residues long. Germline CDR1 and CDR2: KGHDR and SFDVKD. J lost 9 bases, V lost 8 bases, and 9 bases had no gene match.

As concerns this clonotype: Since a much larger clone is just one base distant, this may be a read error. The chain is built from TRBV11-2 and TRBJ1-2; no firm D call. The ends were cut back, 0 bases at V and 1 base at J, with 15 bases in the middle. The germline CDR1 and CDR2 sequences are SGHAT and FQNNGV. The CDR3 contains 17 residues. The DNA of the CDR3 is TGTGCCAGCAGCTTAGAACTGTTTGCGGGCAGTAACTATGGCTACACCTTC. It specifies CASSLELFAGSNYGYTF.

In this sample, this clonotype turned up many times. The V call is TRBV19, the J call TRBJ2-7, with 8 bases matching TRBD1. Germline CDR1 and CDR2: LNHDA and SQIVND (reference sequence). The ends lost 5 bases at V and 6 bases at J; junction bases unmatched: 6. The CDR3 runs to 13 residues. CDR3 nucleotide sequence: TGTGCCAGTAGTCCCCGGGACAGGAGCGAGCAGTACTTC. Protein sequence: CASSPRDRSEQYF.

This clonotype occurred many times. The chain employs TRBV5-1 and TRBJ2-1; D remains ambiguous. The CDR3 totals 15 residues. From germline, CDR1 is SGHRS and CDR2 YFSETQ. Trimming shortened V by 0 bases and J by 1 base, and 8 bases separated the two germline ends. CDR3: CASSLAFFSYNEQFF. The CDR3 DNA reads TGCGCCAGCAGCTTGGCGTTCTTTTCCTACAATGAGCAGTTCTTC.

This clonotype was observed a few times. This chain links TRBV14 with TRBJ2-2; TRBD2 matches at 10 bases. The CDR3 runs to 16 residues. Germline CDR1 is SGHDN and CDR2 is FVKESK. V was pared by 4 bases and J by 1 base, with 3 bases of the junction left unmatched. In nucleotides, the CDR3 is TGTGCCAGCAGCCTAGCGGGAGGAAAGAACACCGGGGAGCTGTTTTTT. Its translation is CASSLAGGKNTGELFF.

In this sample, this clonotype turned up many times. The V call is TRBV27, the J call TRBJ2-5; the match to TRBD2 covers 13 bases. The CDR3 contains 16 residues. V was pared by 3 bases and J by 5 bases, with 6 bases of the junction left unmatched. The germline gives CDR1 MNHEY, CDR2 SMNVEV (reference sequence). The chain's CDR3 is CASSFQGLAGFETQYF. The CDR3 DNA reads as TGTGCCAGCAGTTTCCAGGGACTAGCGGGATTCGAGACCCAGTACTTC.

This clonotype has at least ten counts. The chain recombines TRBV28 with TRBJ1-2, with D tentatively TRBD1 (5 bases). CDR1 and CDR2 from the germline V gene are MDHEN and SYDVKM. V lost 5 bases to trimming and J lost 7 bases, with 14 bases between them. This CDR3 spans 13 amino acids. The CDR3 DNA is TGTGCCAGCAGTCAAGTGGGGGTAGTTGGCTACACCTTC. Amino acid sequence: CASSQVGVVGYTF.

The chain recombines TRBV18 with TRBJ2-1; D unresolved. Germline V lookup: CDR1 KGHSH, CDR2 LQKENI. Trimming stripped 3 bases from V and 8 bases from J, with 17 bases between. There are 15 residues in the CDR3. As DNA, the CDR3 is TGTGCCAGCTCACCGGAGATAGGCGCGGTCGATGAGCAGTTCTTC. It specifies CASSPEIGAVDEQFF. Combining the CDR3 with reference TRBV18 and TRBJ2-1 gives the whole variable domain NAGVMQNPRHLVRRRGQEARLRCSPMKGHSHVYWYRQLPEEGLKFMVYLQKENIIDESGMPKERFSAEFPKEGPSILRIQQVVRGDSAAYFCASSPEIGAVDEQFFGPGTRLTVL.

The sample holds many counts of this clonotype. The chain joins TRBV6-1 to TRBJ2-7; 7 bases align to TRBD1. With V trimmed by 7 bases and J by 2 bases, 5 bases remained unmatched. Germline CDR1 MNHNS, CDR2 SASEGT. CDR3 length equals 13 residues. CDR3 in DNA: TGTGCCAGCACGGGGACAGTCCCCTACGAGCAGTACTTC. Residues: CASTGTVPYEQYF.

This clonotype showed up many times. The genes are TRBV7-2 and TRBJ1-3; D is ambiguous. The germline V and J ends were trimmed by 5 bases and 4 bases, with 9 bases remaining between them. This CDR3 is built from 13 residues. From germline, CDR1 is SGHTA and CDR2 FQGNSA. CDR3 nucleotide sequence: TGTGCCAGCAGCCCCAACCGGGGAAACACCATATATTTT. This gives the protein CASSPNRGNTIYF.

This clonotype has at least ten counts. The chain uses TRBV29-1 and TRBJ2-5, with D possibly TRBD1 on 5 matching bases. The CDR3 is 13 residues long. In germline, CDR1 is SQVTM, CDR2 ANQGSEA. Trimming removed 4 bases at V and 5 bases at J, with 14 bases between. For the CDR3, the DNA is TGCAGCGTTGTAGGGGTAGCTCCGGAGACCCAGTACTTC. Amino acids: CSVVGVAPETQYF.

The chain carries TRBV28 and TRBJ2-7; D is perhaps TRBD2 (6 bases). V shed 0 bases and J shed 4 bases, with 19 bases lying between them. This CDR3 contains 17 residues. Germline V CDR1 and CDR2: MDHEN, SYDVKM. CDR3 nucleotide sequence: TGTGCCAGCAGTTTATGGGGTACGGCGGGGTGGGGTTACGAGCAGTACGTC. Protein product: CASSLWGTAGWGYEQYV.

This clonotype was recorded only once. CDR3 nucleotides: TGCAGTGCTAGGGGGAGTAGGGGGCTCGACGAGCAGTACTTC. Encoded protein: CSARGSRGLDEQYF. The gene calls are TRBV20-1 and TRBJ2-7; 7 bases are a match to TRBD1. Germline V gives CDR1 DFQATT, CDR2 SNEGSKA (reference sequence). J gave up 5 bases and V 3 bases, and 10 bases lay outside the gene matches. The CDR3 contains 14 residues.

This clonotype was counted at least ten times. This rearrangement joins TRBV20-1 to TRBJ2-2; D is unclear. The CDR3 has 15 residues. Germline V gene data show CDR1 as DFQATT and CDR2 as SNEGSKA (reference sequence). Trimming pared 5 bases from V and 0 bases from J, leaving 13 bases between. The CDR3 coding sequence is TGCAGTGCTGGTCTAGGTGGGGCGAACACCGGGGAGCTGTTTTTT. Translated: CSAGLGGANTGELFF.